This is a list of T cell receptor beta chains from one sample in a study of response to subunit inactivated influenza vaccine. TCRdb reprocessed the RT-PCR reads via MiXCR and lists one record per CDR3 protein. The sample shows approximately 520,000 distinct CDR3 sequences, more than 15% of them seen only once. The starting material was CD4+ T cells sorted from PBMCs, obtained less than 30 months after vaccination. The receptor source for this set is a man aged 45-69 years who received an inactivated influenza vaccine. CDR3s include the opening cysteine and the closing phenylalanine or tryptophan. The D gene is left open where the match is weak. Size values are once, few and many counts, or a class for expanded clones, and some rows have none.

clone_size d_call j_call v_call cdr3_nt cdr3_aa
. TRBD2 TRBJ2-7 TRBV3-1 TGTGCCAGTGGGAGGCGGGAGGCAGGCGAGCAGTACTTC CASGRREAGEQYF
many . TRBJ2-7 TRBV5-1 TGCGCCAGCAGCTTGGTACAAAACTACGAGCAGTACTTC CASSLVQNYEQYF
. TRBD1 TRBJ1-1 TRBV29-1 TGCAGCGTTGATGACAGGGTTGGAGGAGCTTTCTTT CSVDDRVGGAFF
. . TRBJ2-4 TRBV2 TGTGCCAGCAGTGATGCCGGAACACTAGCCAAAAACATTCAGTACTTC CASSDAGTLAKNIQYF
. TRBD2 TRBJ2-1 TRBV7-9 TGTGCCAGCAGCATGGGACTAGCGGGAGCCTTTGATGAGCAGTTCTTC CASSMGLAGAFDEQFF
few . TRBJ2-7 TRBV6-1 TGTGCCAGCAGCGACCCGGGATTGGGACACGAGCAGTACTTC CASSDPGLGHEQYF
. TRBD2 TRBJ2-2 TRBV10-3 TGTGCCATCAGTGGGCGGGAGAAAGGGGAGCTGTTTTTT CAISGREKGELFF
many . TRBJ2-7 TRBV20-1 TGCAGTGCTAGAGAACACAGGGCCTACGAGCAGTACTTC CSAREHRAYEQYF
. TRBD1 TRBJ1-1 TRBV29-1 TGCAGCGCCCACAGGGGAGTGGGCACTGAAGCTTTCTTT CSAHRGVGTEAFF
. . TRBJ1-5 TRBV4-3 TGCGCCAGCAGCCAAGTTCTGAAGGGGGGAAGCAATCAGCCCCAGCATTTT CASSQVLKGGSNQPQHF
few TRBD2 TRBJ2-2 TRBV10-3 TGTGCCACCGGACTAGCGGGAGGTGACGGGGAGCTGTTTTTT CATGLAGGDGELFF
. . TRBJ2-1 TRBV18 TGTGCCAGCTCACCACCATCAGGGCTCTCCTACAATGAGCAGTTCTTC CASSPPSGLSYNEQFF
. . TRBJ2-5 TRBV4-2 TGTGCCAGCAGCCAAGCGGGGTCCGGGGAGACCCAGTACTTC CASSQAGSGETQYF
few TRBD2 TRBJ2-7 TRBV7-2 TGTGCCAGCAGCTCGGGACTACTGGGGGAGCAGTACTTC CASSSGLLGEQYF
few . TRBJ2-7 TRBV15 TGTGCCACCAGCAGTCAAAGAGGAGGGTCTCTCTACGAGCAGTACTTC CATSSQRGGSLYEQYF
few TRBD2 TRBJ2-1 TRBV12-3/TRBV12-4 TGTGCCAGCAGTTCGCGGGAGAGATACAATGAGCAGTTCTTC CASSSRERYNEQFF
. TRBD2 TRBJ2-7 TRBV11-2 TGTGCCAGTGGGCGACTAGCGGGAGCCAGGGAGCAGTACTTC CASGRLAGAREQYF
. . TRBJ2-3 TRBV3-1 TGTGCCAGCAGCCGATTGACAGCTACCACAGATACGCAGTATTTT CASSRLTATTDTQYF
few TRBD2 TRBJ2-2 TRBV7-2 TGTGCCAGCAGCCGACATAGCGGGATGGACACCGGGGAGCTGTTTTTT CASSRHSGMDTGELFF
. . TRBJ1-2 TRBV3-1 TGTGCCAGCAGGGCTGGACAGAACTATGGCTACACCTTC CASRAGQNYGYTF
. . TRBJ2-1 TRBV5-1 TGCGCCAGCAGCTTGGACCCCGGACGGCCCTACAATGAGCAGTTCTTC CASSLDPGRPYNEQFF
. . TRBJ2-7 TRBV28 TGTGCCACTGCGGGTCCCTACGAGCAGTACTTC CATAGPYEQYF
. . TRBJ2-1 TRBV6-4 TGTGCCAGCAGTGACGGTAGCGAACGGGGTGAGCAGTTCTTC CASSDGSERGEQFF
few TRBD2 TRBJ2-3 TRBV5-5 TGTGCCAGCAGCTCTAGCGGGAGGGCCCCAGATACGCAGTATTTT CASSSSGRAPDTQYF
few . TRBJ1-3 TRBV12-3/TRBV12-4 TGTGCCAGCAGTCGTCAAAGCAACACCATATATTTT CASSRQSNTIYF
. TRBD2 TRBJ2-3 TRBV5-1 TGCGACAGCAGCACCGGACTAGCGGGAGAAGAAGTTCGCACAGATACGCAGTATTTT CDSSTGLAGEEVRTDTQYF
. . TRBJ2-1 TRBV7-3 TGTGCCAGCAGCCAATATACAGGTAACAATGAGCAGTTCTTC CASSQYTGNNEQFF
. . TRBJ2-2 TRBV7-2 TGTGCCAGCAGCTCCGTCCCGGGACGCGGGGAGCTGTTTTTT CASSSVPGRGELFF
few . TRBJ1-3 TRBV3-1 TGTGCCAGCAGCCCCATGCAGGGCTCTGGAAACACCATATATTTT CASSPMQGSGNTIYF
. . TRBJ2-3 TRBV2 TGTGCCAGCAGCAGGGTGGGATTCAGCACAGATACGCAGTATTTT CASSRVGFSTDTQYF
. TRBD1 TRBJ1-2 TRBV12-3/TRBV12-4 TGTGCCAGCAGTTTCATCCAGGGGGTTAGCTACACCTTC CASSFIQGVSYTF
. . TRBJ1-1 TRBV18 TGTGCCAGCTCACCACGGCGGGTGGACACTGAAGCTTTCTTT CASSPRRVDTEAFF
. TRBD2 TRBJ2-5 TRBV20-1 TGCAGTGCCATTGATAGCGGGGGGCTCCAAGAGACCCAGTACTTC CSAIDSGGLQETQYF
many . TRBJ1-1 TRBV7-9 TGTGCCAGCAGCTTAAAAACCGAAGCTTTCTTT CASSLKTEAFF
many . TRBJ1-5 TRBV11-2 TGTGCCAGCAGCTTAACAGACAGCAATCAGCCCCAGCATTTT CASSLTDSNQPQHF
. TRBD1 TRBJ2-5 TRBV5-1 TGCGCCAGCAGCCCAAGGACAGGGGGCTGGAAGGAGACCCAGTACTTC CASSPRTGGWKETQYF
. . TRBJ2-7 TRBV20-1 TGCAGTGCTAGAGATATGGGCAGATACTACGAGCAGTACTTC CSARDMGRYYEQYF
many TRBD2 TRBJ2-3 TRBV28 TGTGCCAGCAGTCTATTAGCGGGAGCGGGCACAGATACGCAGTATTTT CASSLLAGAGTDTQYF
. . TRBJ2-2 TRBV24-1 TGTGCCACGCTGGCGCGGGTAAACACCGGGGAGCTGTTTTTT CATLARVNTGELFF
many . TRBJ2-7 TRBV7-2 TGTGCCAGCAGCTTAGACGGTCCGGGTTACGAGCAGTACTTC CASSLDGPGYEQYF
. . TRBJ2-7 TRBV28 TGTGCCAGCAGTAGTTTCGGGGCCTACGAGCAGTACTTC CASSSFGAYEQYF
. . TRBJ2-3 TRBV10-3 TGTGCCATCAGTGAGATTAGGACAGATACGCAGTATTTT CAISEIRTDTQYF
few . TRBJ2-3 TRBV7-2 TGTGCCAGCAGCTTAGCACCGGGACTCCGCACAGATACGCAGTATTTT CASSLAPGLRTDTQYF
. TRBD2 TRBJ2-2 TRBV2 TGTGCCAGCAGTTTGGGACTAGCGGGGGTACGGGGCACCGGGGAGCTGTTTTTT CASSLGLAGVRGTGELFF
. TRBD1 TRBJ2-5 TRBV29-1 TGCAGCGTTGGCCCCACGGGACAGGGGCAAGAGACCCAGTACTTC CSVGPTGQGQETQYF
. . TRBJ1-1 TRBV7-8 TGTGCCAGCAGCTCGAGGGAAGGGGCTTACACTGAAGCTTTCTTT CASSSREGAYTEAFF
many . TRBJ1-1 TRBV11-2 TGTGCCAGCAGCTTGCAGGTAACGGGGGACACTGAAGCTTTCTTT CASSLQVTGDTEAFF